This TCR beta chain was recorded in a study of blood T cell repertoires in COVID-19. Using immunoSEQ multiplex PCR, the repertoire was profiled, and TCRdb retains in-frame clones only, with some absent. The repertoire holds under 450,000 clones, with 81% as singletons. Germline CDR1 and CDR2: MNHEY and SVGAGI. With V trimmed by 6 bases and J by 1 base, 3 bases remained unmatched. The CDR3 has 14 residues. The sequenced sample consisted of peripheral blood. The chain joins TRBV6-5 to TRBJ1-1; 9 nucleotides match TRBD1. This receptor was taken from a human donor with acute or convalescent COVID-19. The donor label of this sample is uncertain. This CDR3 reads CASRKTGGNTEAFF. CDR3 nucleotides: TGTGCCAGCAGGAAGACAGGGGGGAACACTGAAGCTTTCTTT.